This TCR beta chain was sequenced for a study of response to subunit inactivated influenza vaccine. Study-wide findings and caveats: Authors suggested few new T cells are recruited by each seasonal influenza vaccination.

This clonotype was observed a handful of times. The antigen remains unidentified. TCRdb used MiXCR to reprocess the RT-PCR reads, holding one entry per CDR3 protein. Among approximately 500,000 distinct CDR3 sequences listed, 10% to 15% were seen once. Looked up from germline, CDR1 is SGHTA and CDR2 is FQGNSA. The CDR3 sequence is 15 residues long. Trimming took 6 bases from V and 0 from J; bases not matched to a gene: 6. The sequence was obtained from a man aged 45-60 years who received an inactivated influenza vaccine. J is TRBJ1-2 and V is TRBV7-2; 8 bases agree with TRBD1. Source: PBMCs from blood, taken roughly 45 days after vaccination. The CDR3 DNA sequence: TGTGCCAGCAGTCGAGGGGGACAGGCTAACTATGGCTACACCTTC. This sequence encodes CASSRGGQANYGYTF.